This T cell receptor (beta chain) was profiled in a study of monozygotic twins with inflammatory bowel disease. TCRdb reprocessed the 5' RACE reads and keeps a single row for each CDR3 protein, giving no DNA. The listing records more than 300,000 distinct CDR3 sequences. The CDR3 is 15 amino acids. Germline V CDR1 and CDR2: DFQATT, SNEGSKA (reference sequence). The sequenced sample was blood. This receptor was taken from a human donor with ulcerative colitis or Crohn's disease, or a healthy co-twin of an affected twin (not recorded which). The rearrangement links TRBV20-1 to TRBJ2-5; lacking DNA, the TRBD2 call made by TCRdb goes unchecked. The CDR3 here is CSAVGLAGFQETQYF.